This is a list of T cell receptor beta chains from one sample in a study of blood T cell repertoires in COVID-19. Sequenced by immunoSEQ multiplex PCR; TCRdb stores in-frame clones only, minus some. Of 200,000 or so clones in the sample, 80% to 90% are singletons; the top ten hold under 4.5%. The specimen sequenced was PBMCs or T cells enriched from blood (not recorded which). Receptors originate from a woman aged 30 to 39 who had been exposed to COVID-19. Both conserved end residues are trimmed from each CDR3. Fields, in order: V gene, CDR3 protein.

>TRBV4-1
ASSRGLADSYEQY
>TRBV2
ASRNPRSFSGNTIY
>TRBV6-2/TRBV6-3
ASSYGARDRGSQPQH
>TRBV5-1
ASSSGTGRTYEQY
>TRBV29-1
SAGSGGRTEAF
>TRBV5-5
ASSFRDRGNSYNSPLH
>TRBV10-1
ASSGQGYTEAF
>TRBV30
AWGLAGGDTQY
>TRBV5-4
ASSLLAGVDYPNEQF
>TRBV6-6
ASSSADYEQY
>TRBV12-3/TRBV12-4
ASSYRGGAF
>TRBV5-1
ASSSRLRGGPTEKLF
>TRBV9
ASSVGASGTSYNEQF
>TRBV3-1/TRBV3-2
ASSQDLTSNDEQF
>TRBV19
ASSIDSDRLYGYT
>TRBV29-1
SVKEVGELF
>TRBV19
ATGLSRYEQY
>TRBV9
ASSVYSGRAETQY
>TRBV30
AWSAGAAQQETQY
>TRBV5-6
ASSSITSGSLHEQY
>TRBV6-6
ASRRSPGQGASGELF
>TRBV19
ASSNAGLARTGELF
>TRBV7-9
ASSLGTGRQETQY
>TRBV7-9
ASSWGQDPGSSGNTIY
>TRBV5-4
ASSSKPSGRFLAKNIQY
>TRBV23-1
ASSQRNPRDRVGEQY